The rows below give T cell receptor beta chains drawn from one sample of a study of T cell repertoires in cytomegalovirus infection. TCRdb analysed the reads with MiXCR anew, one entry per CDR3 protein. This table holds fewer than 350,000 distinct CDR3 sequences, about 28% found once. What these receptors recognize is not known. Here the sequenced sample was cultured PBMCs, taken from culture after CMV antigen stimulation. The receptors come from a human donor in good health (CMV status not recorded). Some clones in this sample may be carry-over from other donors' samples. CDR3s include the opening cysteine and the closing phenylalanine or tryptophan. The order of the fields is V gene, J gene, CDR3 protein.

>TRBV7-9|TRBJ1-4
CASSLWDRTNEKLFF
>TRBV6-1|TRBJ1-5
CASSSRRFSDQPQHF
>TRBV5-4|TRBJ2-1
CASSLGGGGTHNEQFF
>TRBV28|TRBJ1-2
CASSSTDGNYGYTF
>TRBV20-1|TRBJ2-3
CSATSAGAGEGRGLNTDTQYF
>TRBV10-3|TRBJ1-2
CAISESNSDYGYTF
>TRBV5-1|TRBJ1-1
CASSWGQLSEAFF
>TRBV7-4|TRBJ2-5
CASSQTSGTQYF
>TRBV11-2|TRBJ1-6
CASSLRAQTRNSPLHF
>TRBV11-2|TRBJ2-2
CASSTGQGGELFF
>TRBV6-2/TRBV6-3|TRBJ2-1
CASSRLAGGPSEQFF
>TRBV20-1|TRBJ1-4
CSVQGTRGDNEKLFF
>TRBV6-6|TRBJ1-4
CASSYSSGVGFVGLREKLFF
>TRBV5-4|TRBJ1-6
CASSLGSPLHF
>TRBV2|TRBJ1-1
CARDSLNTEAFF
>TRBV7-2|TRBJ2-2
CASSKGLAGERGELFF
>TRBV6-5|TRBJ2-2
CASRIQGAGELFF
>TRBV19|TRBJ1-4
CASMGGGGGEKLFF
>TRBV12-3/TRBV12-4|TRBJ2-5
CASSPTRLAVQETQYF
>TRBV7-8|TRBJ2-1
CASSPRTSRKYNEQFF
>TRBV7-6|TRBJ1-1
CASSLEFRGNTEAFF
>TRBV7-6|TRBJ2-4
CASSRTSGAKNIQYF
>TRBV28|TRBJ2-1
CASSFPNEQFF
>TRBV4-3|TRBJ1-2
CASTLRDRDSGYTF
>TRBV2|TRBJ2-7
CASPGPNLHEQYF
>TRBV14|TRBJ2-7
CASSQARPTSGYKTYEQYF
>TRBV4-3|TRBJ1-5
CASSHPGRTNQPQHF
>TRBV18|TRBJ2-1
CASSPVGQHYNEQFF
>TRBV7-9|TRBJ1-4
CASSLRDRGRGGTNEKLFF
>TRBV7-2|TRBJ2-1
CASSSTRGEQFF
>TRBV20-1|TRBJ1-6
CSATVYRANSPLHF
>TRBV12-3/TRBV12-4|TRBJ2-1
CASSPGQGLGNEQFF
>TRBV28|TRBJ1-1
CASSSTGTNTEAFF
>TRBV19|TRBJ1-5
CASSITVGVNQPQHF
>TRBV27|TRBJ2-3
CASRFELAGDTQYF
>TRBV9|TRBJ1-1
CASSEGGESPEAFF
>TRBV6-5|TRBJ1-2
CASSPGTGLTFTGYGYTF